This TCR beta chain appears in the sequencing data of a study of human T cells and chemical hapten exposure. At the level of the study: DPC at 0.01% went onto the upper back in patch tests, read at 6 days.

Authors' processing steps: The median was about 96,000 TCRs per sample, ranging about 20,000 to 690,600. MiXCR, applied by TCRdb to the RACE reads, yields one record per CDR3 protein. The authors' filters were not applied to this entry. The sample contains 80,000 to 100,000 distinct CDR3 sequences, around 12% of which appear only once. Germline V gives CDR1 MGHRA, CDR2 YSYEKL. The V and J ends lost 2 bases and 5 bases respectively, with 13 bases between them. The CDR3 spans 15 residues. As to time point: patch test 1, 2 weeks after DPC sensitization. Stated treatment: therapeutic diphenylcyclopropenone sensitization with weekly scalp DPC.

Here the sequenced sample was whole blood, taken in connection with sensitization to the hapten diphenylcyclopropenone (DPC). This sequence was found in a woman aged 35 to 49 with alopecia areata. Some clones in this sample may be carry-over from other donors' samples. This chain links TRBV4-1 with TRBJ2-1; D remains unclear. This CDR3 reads CASSQLGTNHNEQFF. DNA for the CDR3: TGCGCCAGCAGCCAACTAGGAACTAATCACAATGAGCAGTTCTTC.